The 14 T cell receptor beta chains below come from one sample, sequenced in a study of cytomegalovirus exposure and HLA in healthy donors. Primers for the PCR totalled 60 Vbeta and 13 Jbeta. Sequencing was performed with immunoSEQ multiplex PCR; in TCRdb, only in-frame clones are kept and a portion is missing. The sample includes approximately 210,000 clones, about 80% of them seen just once. Sequenced sample: PBMCs. The receptors were sampled from a middle-aged woman in good health and CMV-seronegative.

The chain couples TRBV5-5 to TRBJ2-7, with D possibly matching TRBD1 (6 bases). V lost 4 bases and J lost 3, with 14 bases in between. The CDR3 runs 14 residues. The germline gives CDR1 SGHKS, CDR2 YYEKEE (reference sequence). The CDR3 DNA reads TGTGCCAGCAGCCCGTCCGTCAGGGGCTACGAGCAGTACTTC. This sequence encodes CASSPSVRGYEQYF.

This rearrangement joins TRBV30 to TRBJ1-1, with D unclear. The CDR3 covers 12 residues. Trimming took off 3 bases at V and 7 bases at J, with 12 bases between the two ends. Germline CDR1 and CDR2: GTSNPN and SVGIG (reference sequence). CDR3 in amino acids: CAWSAYTDEAFF. Here the CDR3 DNA reads TGTGCCTGGAGCGCTTATACTGATGAAGCTTTCTTT.

The chain joins TRBV5-1 to TRBJ2-7; no firm D call. V was trimmed by 4 bases and J by 3 bases, leaving 8 bases between them. The CDR3 runs 12 residues. The germline V gene encodes CDR1 SGHRS and CDR2 YFSETQ. As DNA, the CDR3 is TGCGCCAGCAGCATTCAAAACTACGAGCAGTACTTC. Amino acids: CASSIQNYEQYF.

The rearrangement uses TRBV5-1 and TRBJ2-5; D is possibly TRBD2 (5 bases). CDR1 is SGHRS and CDR2 is YFSETQ in the germline V gene. The CDR3 covers 13 residues. V was trimmed by 3 bases and J by 1 base, leaving 7 bases between them. The DNA of the CDR3 is TGCGCCAGCAGCTCAGGACTCCAAGAGACCCAGTACTTC. It yields the protein CASSSGLQETQYF.

The chain couples TRBV7-2 to TRBJ1-1; 7 nucleotides match TRBD1. Trimming removed 5 bases from V and 3 bases from J; junction bases left unmatched: 6. This CDR3 is built from 14 residues. From germline, CDR1 is SGHTA and CDR2 FQGNSA. CDR3 amino acids: CASSPRQGYTEAFF. The CDR3 nucleotides are TGTGCCAGCAGCCCCCGACAGGGCTACACTGAAGCTTTCTTT.

The chain combines TRBV19 with TRBJ1-5; D remains unclear. The CDR3 contains 17 residues. Trimming left V 5 bases short and J 2 bases short, with 19 bases between. Germline CDR1 is LNHDA and CDR2 is SQIVND (reference sequence). CDR3 nucleotides: TGTGCCAGTAGTGCTCTTCGCTCGGGTGGCGGCAATCAGCCCCAGCATTTT. As protein: CASSALRSGGGNQPQHF.

This clone was found once. The chain is built from TRBV7-4 and TRBJ2-5; D may be TRBD2 (6 bases). Germline loops: CDR1 SGHVT, CDR2 SQSDAQ. V gave up 5 bases and J gave up 2 bases, with 15 bases separating them. CDR3 size: 15 residues. CDR3 bases: TGTGCCAGCAGCCTTCCCCCGGGGGAGCAAGAGACCCAGTACTTC. This codes for CASSLPPGEQETQYF.

The V call is TRBV5-1, the J call TRBJ2-1, with D possibly TRBD2 on 6 matching bases. This CDR3 comprises 14 residues. Trimming stripped 3 bases from V and 6 bases from J, with 13 bases between. The germline gives CDR1 SGHRS, CDR2 YFSETQ. The DNA of the CDR3 is TGCGCCAGCAGCTCCTCCGGGGGACTCAATGAGCAGTTCTTC. This sequence encodes CASSSSGGLNEQFF.

This clone was observed a single time. The rearrangement uses TRBV7-8 and TRBJ2-7; 8 bases are shared with TRBD2. This CDR3 contains 15 residues. J gave up 6 bases and V 2 bases, and 9 bases lay outside the gene matches. Germline values: CDR1 SGHVS, CDR2 FQNEAQ. The CDR3 loop is CASSLMAGGPAEQYV. In DNA, the CDR3 is TGTGCCAGCAGCTTAATGGCGGGAGGCCCTGCCGAGCAGTACGTC.

The chain recombines TRBV7-8 with TRBJ1-4, with D possibly being TRBD1 (5 bases). The germline V gene encodes CDR1 SGHVS and CDR2 FQNEAQ. CDR3 size: 15 residues. The V end was cut by 4 bases, the J end by 8 bases, with 17 bases between. CDR3 DNA: TGTGCCAGCAGCTCCCGGGGGGGGGTTTTAGAAAAACTGTTTTTT. This translates into CASSSRGGVLEKLFF.

This clone was detected a few times. The chain couples TRBV6-5 to TRBJ2-1; TRBD2 agrees at 9 bases. J lost 1 base, V lost 9 bases, and 4 bases had no gene match. Germline V gene lookup returns CDR1 MNHEY and CDR2 SVGAGI. The CDR3 runs 14 residues. This CDR3 is CASKTSGSYNEQFF. As DNA, the CDR3 is TGTGCCAGTAAGACTAGCGGATCCTACAATGAGCAGTTCTTC.

The genes are TRBV9 and TRBJ2-5; TRBD1 aligns across 9 bases. The germline gives CDR1 SGDLS, CDR2 YYNGEE. The CDR3 runs to 13 residues. With V trimmed by 5 bases and J by 5 bases, 4 bases remained unmatched. CDR3 nucleotide sequence: TGTGCCAGCAGGGCACAGGGGGCCGAGACCCAGTACTTC. Amino acid sequence: CASRAQGAETQYF.

V and J are TRBV19 and TRBJ2-7; 8 nucleotides align to TRBD1. With 5 bases clipped from V and 1 base from J, the junction kept 16 bases outside the gene matches. Germline-derived CDR1 and CDR2 are LNHDA and SQIVND (reference sequence). The CDR3 runs 18 residues. As DNA, the CDR3 is TGTGCCAGTAGTCCACGACAGGGGCCGGGCCTTTATTCCTACGAGCAGTACTTC. Amino acid sequence: CASSPRQGPGLYSYEQYF.

The chain recombines TRBV6-4 with TRBJ2-1; the match to TRBD2 covers 13 bases. The CDR3 covers 16 residues. Germline trimming cut 4 bases from V and 15 bases from J; bases unmatched to any gene: 15. Looked up from germline, CDR1 is MRHNA and CDR2 is SNTAGT. CDR3 sequence (DNA): TGTGCCAGCAGTGGCCCTAACGGACTAGCGGGAGAATTTACGTTCTTC. As protein: CASSGPNGLAGEFTFF.